The 8 T cell receptor beta chains reported below all come from one sample, sequenced in a study of blood T cell repertoires in COVID-19. The data were produced by immunoSEQ multiplex PCR, yet TCRdb's version contains in-frame clones alone and is incomplete. The table shows more than 95,000 clones, with about 85% occurring only once. Sequenced input: peripheral blood. These receptors were taken from an elderly man with active or convalescent COVID-19.

The chain recombines TRBV10-3 with TRBJ1-3; D is possibly TRBD1 (5 bases). CDR1 and CDR2 (germline): ENHRY, SYGVKD. V dropped 6 bases and J dropped 1 base, with 10 bases sitting between them. The CDR3 spans 14 residues. The CDR3 DNA sequence: TGTGCCATCAGCTTACAGGAGTCTGGAAACACCATATATTTT. This sequence encodes CAISLQESGNTIYF.

The J gene is TRBJ1-5, the V gene TRBV10-3; no reliable D call. Germline V gene sequence: CDR1 ENHRY, CDR2 SYGVKD. The V gene lost 2 bases and the J gene lost 4 bases, with 9 bases spanning the gap. The CDR3 is made up of 14 amino acids. The CDR3 is CAISEGGWNQPQHF. CDR3 sequence (DNA): TGTGCCATCAGTGAGGGAGGTTGGAATCAGCCCCAGCATTTT.

J is TRBJ2-1 and V is TRBV30, with 7 bases matching TRBD1. J was trimmed by 5 bases and V by 1 base; bases with no gene match: 8. CDR1 and CDR2 from the germline V gene are GTSNPN and SVGIG (reference sequence). CDR3 size: 15 residues. The CDR3 coding sequence is TGTGCCTGGAGTGCCGAGGACAGGAGGAACAATGAGCAGTTCTTC. Amino acid sequence: CAWSAEDRRNNEQFF.

As for this clone: The identical CDR3 is also encoded by other nucleotide sequences in the sample. The genes are TRBV5-8 and TRBJ1-6; 9 nucleotides align to TRBD1. The CDR3 runs to 15 residues. From germline, CDR1 is SGHTS and CDR2 YDEGEE. Trimming cost V 5 bases and J 5 bases; bases outside gene matches: 5. In nucleotides, the CDR3 is TGTGCCAGCAGTCGGACAGGGGAGGATAATTCACCCCTCCACTTT. This codes for CASSRTGEDNSPLHF.

The chain carries TRBV11-2 and TRBJ2-6, with a possible D match to TRBD2 (7 bases). Germline V gene lookup returns CDR1 SGHAT and CDR2 FQNNGV. Trimming cost V 5 bases and J 0 bases, with 17 bases left between them. There are 18 residues in the CDR3. The CDR3, as DNA: TGTGCCAGCAGCCCACTCGAGGGGGGGAACTCTGGGGCCAACGTCCTGACTTTC. Translating gives CASSPLEGGNSGANVLTF.

The rearrangement uses TRBV7-2 and TRBJ1-5; no firm D call. The CDR3 loop spans 15 amino acids. The V gene lost 5 bases and the J gene lost 4 bases, with 15 bases spanning the gap. Germline CDR1 reads SGHTA; CDR2 reads FQGNSA. CDR3 sequence: CASSLNGVGNQPQHF. CDR3 coding DNA: TGTGCCAGCAGCCTCAACGGGGTCGGAAATCAGCCCCAGCATTTT.

The CDR3 DNA reads TGCAGCTTGTGCCGGGAGACAAGCAATCAGCCCCAGCATTTT. Residues: CSLCRETSNQPQHF. This chain uses TRBV29-1 with TRBJ1-5, with no clear D. The CDR3 spans 14 residues. The V end lost 8 bases, the J end lost 1 base, and 15 bases lay between the germline ends. CDR1 SQVTM and CDR2 ANQGSEA come from the germline V gene.

This clone has a handful of counts. The chain is built from TRBV18 and TRBJ2-1; 8 bases agree with TRBD1. Trimming at V came to 8 bases and at J to 0 bases, leaving 9 bases not matched to a gene. The CDR3 runs to 16 residues. Germline lookup yields CDR1 KGHSH and CDR2 LQKENI. This CDR3 reads CASHASQGASYNEQFF. DNA for the CDR3: TGTGCCAGCCACGCTAGCCAGGGGGCCTCCTACAATGAGCAGTTCTTC.